These 10 T cell receptor beta chains share one sample of origin, sequenced in a study of T-cell reconstitution after alpha-beta-depleted transplantation in children. Construction of the TCRbeta library involved unique molecular identifiers. Via MiXCR, TCRdb re-called the PCR reads, giving one row per CDR3 protein. Here the sample spans fewer than 25,000 distinct CDR3 sequences, 11% being singletons. Material: PBMCs from the stem cell graft donor, obtained from the stem cell graft. These receptors were taken from a human donor who donated a stem cell graft to a child with chronic granulomatous disease.

This clonotype occurred many times. V usage is TRBV20-1 and J usage is TRBJ2-5; TRBD1 aligns across 11 bases. The trim removed 3 bases at V and 5 bases at J, leaving 8 bases unmatched. The CDR3 spans 15 residues. Germline V gene lookup returns CDR1 DFQATT and CDR2 SNEGSKA (reference sequence). This CDR3 is CSARPTGTGGETQYF. The CDR3 DNA reads TGCAGTGCTAGGCCGACCGGGACAGGGGGGGAGACCCAGTACTTC.

This clonotype was seen ten or more times. CDR3 nucleotide sequence: TGTGCCAGCAGCCAGGAGCGGGGGGGATCAGATACGCAGTATTTT. Its protein is CASSQERGGSDTQYF. V gene TRBV4-2 combines with J gene TRBJ2-3, with 10 positions matching TRBD2. Losses at the gene ends were 3 bases for V and 4 bases for J; bases not matched to a gene: 4. The CDR3 length is 15 residues. Germline V gives CDR1 LGHNA, CDR2 YNFKEQ.

Relative to its sample, this clonotype is medium-sized. The chain links TRBV25-1 to TRBJ1-5; the D is unclear. The V end lost 9 bases, the J end lost 2 bases, and 8 bases lay between the germline ends. The CDR3 loop spans 12 amino acids. Looked up from germline, CDR1 is MGHDK and CDR2 is SYGVNS. The CDR3 is CASRWGNQPQHF. The CDR3 region has the DNA TGTGCCAGTAGATGGGGCAATCAGCCCCAGCATTTT.

The sample holds many counts of this clonotype. This chain uses TRBV28 with TRBJ1-5; 9 bases agree with TRBD1. Trimming removed 7 bases from V and 7 bases from J; junction bases left unmatched: 14. Germline V gives CDR1 MDHEN, CDR2 SYDVKM. There are 16 residues in the CDR3. CDR3: CASNEAGTGRSQPQHF. CDR3 DNA sequence: TGTGCCAGCAACGAAGCAGGGACAGGGAGGTCACAGCCCCAGCATTTT.

This clonotype was observed at least ten times. The chain couples TRBV18 to TRBJ2-3; the D is unclear. Germline CDR1 and CDR2: KGHSH and LQKENI. V lost 0 bases and J 7 bases, leaving 5 bases between the germline ends. This CDR3 contains 12 residues. The chain's CDR3 is CASSPPTYTQYF. In DNA, the CDR3 is TGTGCCAGCTCACCACCCACTTATACGCAGTATTTT.

This clonotype was recorded at least ten times. The chain is built from TRBV20-1 and TRBJ2-3, with D perhaps TRBD1 or TRBD2 (6 bases each). The CDR3 contains 16 residues. Germline CDR1 is DFQATT and CDR2 is SNEGSKA (reference sequence). The V and J ends lost 1 base and 2 bases respectively, with 16 bases between them. The CDR3 region has the DNA TGCAGTGCTAGAGTTACGGGGGCGATACCCACAGATACGCAGTATTTT. Translated, it gives CSARVTGAIPTDTQYF.

On this clonotype: Likely a read error: the CDR3 ends without its conserved phenylalanine or tryptophan. The chain couples TRBV9 to TRBJ2-1; maybe TRBD2 (6 bases). Trimming removed 3 bases at V and 1 base at J, with 14 bases between. The CDR3 sequence is 16 residues long. Germline loops: CDR1 SGDLS, CDR2 YYNGEE. CDR3 region: CASSATSRGSYNEQFL. The CDR3 nucleotides read TGTGCCAGCAGCGCCACTAGCCGGGGGTCCTACAATGAGCAGTTCTTG.

Of note for this clonotype: A much larger clone lies a single base off, so this may be a read error. The chain combines TRBV3-1 with TRBJ1-2; no clear D. V was cut by 8 bases and J by 3 bases, with 25 bases left in between. Germline loops: CDR1 LGHDT, CDR2 YNNKEL (reference sequence). The CDR3 has 17 residues. The CDR3 loop reads CASCPSSRTALDYGYTF. In DNA, the CDR3 is TGTGCCAGCTGCCCCTCTTCCAGGACGGCCCTTGACTATGGCTACACCTTC.

This clonotype was seen repeatedly, ten times or more. The V call is TRBV12-3 or TRBV12-4, the J call TRBJ2-7, with a weak D call TRBD1 (6 bases). This CDR3 is built from 13 residues. The V end was cut by 1 base, the J end by 3 bases, with 7 bases between. CDR3 DNA: TGTGCCAGCAGTTTAGGCAGGGGCTACGAGCAGTACTTC. This translates into CASSLGRGYEQYF.

This clonotype is medium-sized within its sample. V gene TRBV10-3 combines with J gene TRBJ2-7; the match to TRBD2 covers 12 bases. Germline V gene lookup returns CDR1 ENHRY and CDR2 SYGVKD. The CDR3 has 16 residues. Trimming removed 6 bases from V and 2 bases from J; junction bases left unmatched: 8. CDR3 DNA sequence: TGTGCCATCAGCGACTACCTAGCGGGAGGGGCCTACGAGCAGTACTTC. This gives the protein CAISDYLAGGAYEQYF.